This record concerns one TCR beta chain sequence. Antigen: not known. The data stem from a study of OX40 agonist ivuxolimab in advanced cancers. About the research overall: Ivuxolimab was administered intravenously to patients at 0.01 to 10 mg/kg every 2 weeks. Whole-study results and caveats: With doses of 0.1-3.0 mg/kg, partial responders showed among the lowest clonal expansion. Among some nonresponders, normalized T-cell clonal expansion was also low. CD4+ and CD8+ blood T cells expanded clonally by week 6 at 0.1 to 3.0 mg/kg.

Data came from immunoSEQ multiplex PCR; TCRdb stores just in-frame clones and leaves some out. The sample has tens of thousands of clones; around 87% are singletons. This CDR3 region has 14 residues. Germline V gene lookup returns CDR1 MNHNS and CDR2 SASEGT. V lost 7 bases and J 2 bases, leaving 14 bases between the germline ends. The chain couples TRBV6-1 to TRBJ1-1, with a possible D match to TRBD1 (5 bases). This TCR derives from an adult with an advanced solid tumor such as melanoma, head and neck, liver or kidney cancer. Material: CD4+ or CD8+ T cells sorted from blood, obtained in a trial of the OX40 agonist ivuxolimab. CDR3 loop: CASTKPGGNTEAFF. In nucleotides, the CDR3 is TGTGCCAGCACCAAACCCGGGGGAAACACTGAAGCTTTCTTT.